This TCR beta chain was sequenced during a study of CD8 T cells in Susac syndrome. Reverse transcription of about 0.45 to 1 ug RNA was carried out with random hexamers. In TCRdb, the immunoSEQ multiplex PCR reads were re-called with MiXCR into one record per CDR3 protein. The sample has around 270,000 distinct CDR3 sequences, approximately 85% seen once. In contrast to the negatively isolated CD8+ and CD4+ T cells, TEMRA cells were FACS-enriched. V shed 0 bases and J shed 2 bases, with 15 bases lying between them. Germline V gene lookup returns CDR1 SGDLS and CDR2 YYNGEE. This CDR3 has 16 amino acids.

Specimen: CD8+ T cells from PBMCs. The clonotype originates from a human donor with multiple sclerosis. The V and J genes are TRBV9 and TRBJ2-7, with TRBD2 as a possible D gene (6 bases). The CDR3 DNA is TGTGCCAGCAGCGTAGTGTCTAGCGCTAGAACCTACGAGCAGTACTTC. Its protein is CASSVVSSARTYEQYF.